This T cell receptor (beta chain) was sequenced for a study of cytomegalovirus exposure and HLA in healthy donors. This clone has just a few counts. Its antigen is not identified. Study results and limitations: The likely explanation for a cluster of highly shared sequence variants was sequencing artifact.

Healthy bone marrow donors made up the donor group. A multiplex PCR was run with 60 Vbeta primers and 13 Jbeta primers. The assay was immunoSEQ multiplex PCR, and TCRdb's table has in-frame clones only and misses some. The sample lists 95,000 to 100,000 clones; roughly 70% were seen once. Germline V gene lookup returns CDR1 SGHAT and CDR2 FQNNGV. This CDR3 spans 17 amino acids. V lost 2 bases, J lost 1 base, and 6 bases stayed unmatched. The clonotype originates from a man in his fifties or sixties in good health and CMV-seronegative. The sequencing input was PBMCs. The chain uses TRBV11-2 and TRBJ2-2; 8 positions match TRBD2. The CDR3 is CASSLRSGGVNTGELFF. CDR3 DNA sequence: TGTGCCAGCAGCTTAAGATCGGGGGGGGTGAACACCGGGGAGCTGTTTTTT.